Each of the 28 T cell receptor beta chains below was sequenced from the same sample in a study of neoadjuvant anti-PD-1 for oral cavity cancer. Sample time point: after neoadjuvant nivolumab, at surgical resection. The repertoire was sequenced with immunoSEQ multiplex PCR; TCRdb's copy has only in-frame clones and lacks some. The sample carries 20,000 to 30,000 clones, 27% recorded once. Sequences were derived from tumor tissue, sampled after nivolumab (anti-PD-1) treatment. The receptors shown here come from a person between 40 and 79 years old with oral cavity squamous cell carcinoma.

The CDR3 loop is CASIILAADTQYF. The CDR3 nucleotides read TGTGCCAGCATAATCCTAGCGGCAGATACGCAGTATTTT. The chain employs TRBV2 and TRBJ2-3; 7 bases align to TRBD2. V shed 7 bases and J 4 bases; nucleotides not matched to a gene: 5. The CDR3 extends over 13 amino acids. Germline V gene lookup returns CDR1 SNHLY and CDR2 FYNNEI. Complete variable domain (other parts from reference TRBV2 and TRBJ2-3): EPEVTQTPSHQVTQMGQEVILRCVPISNHLYFYWYRQILGQKVEFLVSFYNNEISEKSEIFDDQFSVERPDGSNFTLKIRSTKLEDSAMYFCASIILAADTQYFGPGTRLTVL.

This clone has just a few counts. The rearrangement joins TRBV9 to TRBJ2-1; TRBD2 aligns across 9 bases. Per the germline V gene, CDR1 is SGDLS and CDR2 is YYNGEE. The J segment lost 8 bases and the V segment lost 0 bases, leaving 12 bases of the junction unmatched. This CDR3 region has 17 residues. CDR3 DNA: TGTGCCAGCAGCGTAGGGATTGGCGGGGGGGCGGTAGATGAGCAGTTCTTC. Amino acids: CASSVGIGGGAVDEQFF. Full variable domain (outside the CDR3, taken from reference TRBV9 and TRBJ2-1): DSGVTQTPKHLITATGQRVTLRCSPRSGDLSVYWYQQSLDQGLQFLIQYYNGEERAKGNILERFSAQQFPDLHSELNLSSLELGDSALYFCASSVGIGGGAVDEQFFGPGTRLTVL.

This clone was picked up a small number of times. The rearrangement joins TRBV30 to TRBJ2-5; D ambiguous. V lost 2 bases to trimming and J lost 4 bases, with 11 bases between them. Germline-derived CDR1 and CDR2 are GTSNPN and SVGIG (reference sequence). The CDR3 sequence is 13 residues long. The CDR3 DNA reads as TGTGCCTGGAGTCCTGACGGTATAGAGACCCAGTACTTC. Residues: CAWSPDGIETQYF.

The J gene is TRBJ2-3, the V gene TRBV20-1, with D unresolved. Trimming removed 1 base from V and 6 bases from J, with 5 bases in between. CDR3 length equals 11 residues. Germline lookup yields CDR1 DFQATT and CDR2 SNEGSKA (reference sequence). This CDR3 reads CSARARDTQYF. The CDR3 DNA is TGCAGTGCTAGAGCAAGGGATACGCAGTATTTT.

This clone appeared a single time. The CDR3, as DNA: TGTGCCAGCTCCTGGCGTGGCTACGAGCAGTACTTC. Translated: CASSWRGYEQYF. This sequence joins TRBV28 and TRBJ2-7; D not resolved. With 8 bases removed from V and 3 bases from J, the gap between germline ends came to 11 bases. The CDR3 runs to 12 residues. Looked up from germline, CDR1 is MDHEN and CDR2 is SYDVKM.

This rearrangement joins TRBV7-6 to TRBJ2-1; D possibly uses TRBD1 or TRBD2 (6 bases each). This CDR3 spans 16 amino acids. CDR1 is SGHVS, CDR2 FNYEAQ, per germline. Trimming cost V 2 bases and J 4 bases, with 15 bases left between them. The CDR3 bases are TGTGCCAGCAGCTTAACTCCTCGGAGGGGGTACAATGAGCAGTTCTTC. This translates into CASSLTPRRGYNEQFF.

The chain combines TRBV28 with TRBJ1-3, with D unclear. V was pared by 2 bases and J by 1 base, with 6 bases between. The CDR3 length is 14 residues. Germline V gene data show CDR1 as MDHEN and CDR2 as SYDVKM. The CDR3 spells CASSLGSSGNTIYF. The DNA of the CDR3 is TGTGCCAGCAGTTTAGGATCTTCTGGAAACACCATATATTTT.

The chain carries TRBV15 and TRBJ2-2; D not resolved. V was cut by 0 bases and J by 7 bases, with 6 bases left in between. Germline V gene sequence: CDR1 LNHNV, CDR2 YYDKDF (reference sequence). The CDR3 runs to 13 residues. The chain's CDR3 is CATSRDFRGELFF. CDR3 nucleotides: TGTGCCACCAGCAGAGACTTTCGCGGGGAGCTGTTTTTT.

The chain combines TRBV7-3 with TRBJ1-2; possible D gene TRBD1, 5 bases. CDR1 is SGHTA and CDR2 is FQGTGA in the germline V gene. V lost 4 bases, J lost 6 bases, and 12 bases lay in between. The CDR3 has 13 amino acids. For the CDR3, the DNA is TGTGCCAGCAGCTCCCGGTCAGGGCATGGCTACACCTTC. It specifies CASSSRSGHGYTF.

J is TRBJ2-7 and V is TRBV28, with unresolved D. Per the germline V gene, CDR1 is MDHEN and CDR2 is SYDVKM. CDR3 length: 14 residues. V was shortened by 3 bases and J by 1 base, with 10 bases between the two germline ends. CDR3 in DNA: TGTGCCAGCAGTTTCTTTCGGGTTTCCTACGAGCAGTACTTC. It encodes CASSFFRVSYEQYF.

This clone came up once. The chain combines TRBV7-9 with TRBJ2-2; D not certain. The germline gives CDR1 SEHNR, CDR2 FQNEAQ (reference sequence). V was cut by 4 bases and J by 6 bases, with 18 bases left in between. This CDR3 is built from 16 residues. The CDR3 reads CASSSPLNSVAGELFF. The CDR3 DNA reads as TGTGCCAGCAGCTCTCCCCTCAATTCCGTGGCCGGGGAGCTGTTTTTT. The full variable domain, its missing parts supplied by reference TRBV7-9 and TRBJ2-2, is DTGVSQNPRHKITKRGQNVTFRCDPISEHNRLYWYRQTLGQGPEFLTYFQNEAQLEKSRLLSDRFSAERPKGSFSTLEIQRTEQGDSAMYLCASSSPLNSVAGELFFGEGSRLTVL.

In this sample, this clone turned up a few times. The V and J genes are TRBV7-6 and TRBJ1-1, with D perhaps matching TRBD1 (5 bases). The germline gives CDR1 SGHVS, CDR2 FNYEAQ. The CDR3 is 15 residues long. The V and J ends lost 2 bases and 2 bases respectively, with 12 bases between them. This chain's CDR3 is CASSLSSGPNTEAFF. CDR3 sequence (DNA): TGTGCCAGCAGCTTATCCTCGGGACCCAACACTGAAGCTTTCTTT.

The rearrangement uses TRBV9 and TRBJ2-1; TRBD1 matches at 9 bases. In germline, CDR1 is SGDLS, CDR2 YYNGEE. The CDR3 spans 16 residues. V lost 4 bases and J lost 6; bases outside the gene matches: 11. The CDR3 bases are TGTGCCAGCAGCTCGAAATCCGGGACAGGGAGCAATGAGCAGTTCTTC. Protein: CASSSKSGTGSNEQFF.

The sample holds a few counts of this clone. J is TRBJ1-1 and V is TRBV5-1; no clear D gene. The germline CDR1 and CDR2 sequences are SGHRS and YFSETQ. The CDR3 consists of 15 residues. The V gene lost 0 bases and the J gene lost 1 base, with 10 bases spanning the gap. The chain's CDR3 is CASSLAVSSNTEAFF. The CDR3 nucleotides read TGCGCCAGCAGCTTGGCGGTCTCATCGAACACTGAAGCTTTCTTT.

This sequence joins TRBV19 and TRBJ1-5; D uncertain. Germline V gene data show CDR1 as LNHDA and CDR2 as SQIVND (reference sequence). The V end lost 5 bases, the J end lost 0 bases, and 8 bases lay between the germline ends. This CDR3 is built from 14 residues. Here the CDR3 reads CASSSTVSNQPQHF. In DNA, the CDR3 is TGTGCCAGTAGTTCGACGGTTAGCAATCAGCCCCAGCATTTT. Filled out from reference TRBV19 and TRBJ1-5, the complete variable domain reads DGGITQSPKYLFRKEGQNVTLSCEQNLNHDAMYWYRQDPGQGLRLIYYSQIVNDFQKGDIAEGYSVSREKKESFPLTVTSAQKNPTAFYLCASSSTVSNQPQHFGDGTRLSIL.

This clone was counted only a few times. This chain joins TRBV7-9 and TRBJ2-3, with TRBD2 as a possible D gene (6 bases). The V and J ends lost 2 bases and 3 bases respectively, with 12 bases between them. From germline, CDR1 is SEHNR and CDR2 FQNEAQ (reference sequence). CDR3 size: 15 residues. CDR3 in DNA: TGTGCCAGCAGCTTAAGAACCGGGGGAACAGATACGCAGTATTTT. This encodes CASSLRTGGTDTQYF.

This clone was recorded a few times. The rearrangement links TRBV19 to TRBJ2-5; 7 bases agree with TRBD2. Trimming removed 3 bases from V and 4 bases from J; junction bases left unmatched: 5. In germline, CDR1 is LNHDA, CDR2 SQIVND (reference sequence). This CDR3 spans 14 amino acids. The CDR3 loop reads CASSIGGGPETQYF. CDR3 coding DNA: TGTGCCAGTAGTATTGGGGGAGGGCCAGAGACCCAGTACTTC.

The CDR3 reads CASTDRDRNTIYF. DNA of the CDR3: TGTGCCTCCACGGACAGGGACAGAAACACCATATATTTT. This rearrangement joins TRBV30 to TRBJ1-3; 8 nucleotides line up with TRBD1. The CDR3 is 13 residues long. Germline CDR1 is GTSNPN and CDR2 is SVGIG (reference sequence). V was pared by 7 bases and J by 5 bases, with 7 bases of the junction left unmatched.

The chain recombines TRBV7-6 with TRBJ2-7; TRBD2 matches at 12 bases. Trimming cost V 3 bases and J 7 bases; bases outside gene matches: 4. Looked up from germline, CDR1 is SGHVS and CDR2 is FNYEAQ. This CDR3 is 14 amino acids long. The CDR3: CASSFLAGGREQYF. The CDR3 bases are TGTGCCAGCAGCTTCCTAGCGGGAGGGCGGGAGCAGTACTTC.

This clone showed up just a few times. CDR3 protein: CASSIRSSVEQYF. In DNA, the CDR3 is TGTGCCAGTTCGATTCGATCCTCGGTGGAGCAGTACTTC. This chain joins TRBV19 and TRBJ2-7; D is uncertain. The V gene's germline CDR1 is LNHDA and CDR2 SQIVND (reference sequence). The CDR3 is made up of 13 amino acids. V was clipped by 8 bases and J by 7 bases, with 18 bases between them.

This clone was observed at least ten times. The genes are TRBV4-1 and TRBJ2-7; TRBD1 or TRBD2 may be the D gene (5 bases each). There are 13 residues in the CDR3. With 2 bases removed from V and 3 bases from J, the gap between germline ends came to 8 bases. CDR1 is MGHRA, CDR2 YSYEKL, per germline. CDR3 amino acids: CASSQPGGYEQYF. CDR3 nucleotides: TGCGCCAGCAGCCAACCTGGGGGCTACGAGCAGTACTTC.

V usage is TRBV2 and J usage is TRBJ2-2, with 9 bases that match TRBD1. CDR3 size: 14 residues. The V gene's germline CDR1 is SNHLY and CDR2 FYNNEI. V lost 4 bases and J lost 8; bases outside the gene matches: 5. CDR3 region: CASSGDRVFGELFF. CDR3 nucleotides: TGTGCCAGCAGTGGGGACAGGGTATTTGGGGAGCTGTTTTTT.

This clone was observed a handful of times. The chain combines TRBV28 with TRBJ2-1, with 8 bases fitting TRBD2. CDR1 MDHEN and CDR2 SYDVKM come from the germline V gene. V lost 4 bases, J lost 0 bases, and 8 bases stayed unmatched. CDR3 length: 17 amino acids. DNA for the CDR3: TGTGCCAGCAGTTGGCCGGGGGGGGCCAGCTCCTACAATGAGCAGTTCTTC. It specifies CASSWPGGASSYNEQFF.

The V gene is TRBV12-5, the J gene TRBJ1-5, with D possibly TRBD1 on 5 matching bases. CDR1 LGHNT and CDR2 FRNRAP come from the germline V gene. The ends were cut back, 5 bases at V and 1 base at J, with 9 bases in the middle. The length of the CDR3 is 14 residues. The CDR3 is CASGQGESNQPQHF. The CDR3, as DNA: TGTGCTAGTGGTCAAGGGGAGAGCAATCAGCCCCAGCATTTT. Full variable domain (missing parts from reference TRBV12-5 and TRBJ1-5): DARVTQTPRHKVTEMGQEVTMRCQPILGHNTVFWYRQTMMQGLELLAYFRNRAPLDDSGMPKDRFSAEMPDATLATLKIQPSEPRDSAVYFCASGQGESNQPQHFGDGTRLSIL.

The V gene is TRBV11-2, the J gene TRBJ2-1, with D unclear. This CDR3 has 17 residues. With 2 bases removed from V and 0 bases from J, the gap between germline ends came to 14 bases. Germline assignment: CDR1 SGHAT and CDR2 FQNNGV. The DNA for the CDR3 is TGTGCCAGCAGCTTATTCTCAACCCTGAGCTCCTACAATGAGCAGTTCTTC. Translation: CASSLFSTLSSYNEQFF. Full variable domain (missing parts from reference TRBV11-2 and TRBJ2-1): EAGVAQSPRYKIIEKRQSVAFWCNPISGHATLYWYQQILGQGPKLLIQFQNNGVVDDSQLPKDRFSAERLKGVDSTLKIQPAKLEDSAVYLCASSLFSTLSSYNEQFFGPGTRLTVL.

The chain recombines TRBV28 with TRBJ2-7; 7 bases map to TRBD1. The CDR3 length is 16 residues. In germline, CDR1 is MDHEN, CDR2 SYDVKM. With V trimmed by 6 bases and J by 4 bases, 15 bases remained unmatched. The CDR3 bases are TGTGCCAGCAGCCCCGGGTCCCACAGGGGCCCTTACGAGCAGTACTTC. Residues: CASSPGSHRGPYEQYF.

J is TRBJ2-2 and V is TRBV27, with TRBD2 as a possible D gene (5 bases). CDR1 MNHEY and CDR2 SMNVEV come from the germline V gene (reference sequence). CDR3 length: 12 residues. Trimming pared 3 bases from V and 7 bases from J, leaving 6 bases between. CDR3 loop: CASSLEVGELFF. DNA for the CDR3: TGTGCCAGCAGTTTGGAGGTCGGGGAGCTGTTTTTT.

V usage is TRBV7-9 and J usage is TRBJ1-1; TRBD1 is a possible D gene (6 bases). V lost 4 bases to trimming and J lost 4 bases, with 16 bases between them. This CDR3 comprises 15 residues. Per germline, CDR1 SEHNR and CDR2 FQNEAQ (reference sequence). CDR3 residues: CASSSGWGAPTEAFF. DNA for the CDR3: TGTGCCAGCAGCTCCGGGTGGGGGGCTCCCACTGAAGCTTTCTTT.